This T cell receptor (beta chain) was recorded in a study of Graves' ophthalmopathy and Graves' hyperthyroidism. In the study overall: Peripheral blood was gathered at first diagnosis, ahead of any treatment whatsoever. Study findings and constraints: Appearing in blood as well were most expanded thyroid clonotypes above 0.001 frequency. It was with approximately 70% sensitivity and 72% to 75% specificity that the model predicted ophthalmopathy progression.

V lost 0 bases to trimming and J lost 6 bases; unmatched junction nucleotides: 9. The CDR3 is 18 residues long. Per the germline V gene, CDR1 is SGDLS and CDR2 is YYNGEE. Those donors who had ophthalmopathy presented with moderate-to-severe activity, a CAS of ≥3, a NOSPECS of ≥4 and a duration under 3 months. As regards this clonotype: Antigen specificity is unknown.

The authors amplified TCR beta CDR3 regions, and they did so from RNA transcripts for repertoire sequencing. First-round RT-PCR relied on HTBI primers, and a second-round multiplex PCR came next. Using its own MiXCR run on the multiplex PCR reads, TCRdb lists one record per CDR3 protein. The table shows about 700,000 distinct CDR3 sequences, with about 44% occurring only once. The receptor's source is an adult man with Graves' ophthalmopathy. Specimen: peripheral blood. The chain combines TRBV9 with TRBJ2-2; 12 nucleotides line up with TRBD2. DNA for the CDR3: TGTGCCAGCAGCGTAGAAGCTAGCGGGAGGGCCTCGGCCGGGGAGCTGTTTTTT. Translation: CASSVEASGRASAGELFF.